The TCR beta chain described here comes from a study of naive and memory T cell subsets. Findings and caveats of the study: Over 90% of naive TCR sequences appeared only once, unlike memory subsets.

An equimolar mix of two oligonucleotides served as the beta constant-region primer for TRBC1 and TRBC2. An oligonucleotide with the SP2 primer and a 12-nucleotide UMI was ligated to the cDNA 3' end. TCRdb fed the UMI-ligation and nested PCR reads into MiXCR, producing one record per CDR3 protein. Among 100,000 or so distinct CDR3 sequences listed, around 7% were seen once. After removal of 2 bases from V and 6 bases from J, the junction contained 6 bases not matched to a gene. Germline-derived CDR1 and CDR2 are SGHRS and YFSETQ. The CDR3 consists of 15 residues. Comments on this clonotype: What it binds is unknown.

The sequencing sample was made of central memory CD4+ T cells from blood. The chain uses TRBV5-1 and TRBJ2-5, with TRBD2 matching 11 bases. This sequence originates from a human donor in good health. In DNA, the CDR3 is TGCGCCAGCAGCTTCACTAGCGGGAGTCCACAGACCCAGTACTTC. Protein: CASSFTSGSPQTQYF.